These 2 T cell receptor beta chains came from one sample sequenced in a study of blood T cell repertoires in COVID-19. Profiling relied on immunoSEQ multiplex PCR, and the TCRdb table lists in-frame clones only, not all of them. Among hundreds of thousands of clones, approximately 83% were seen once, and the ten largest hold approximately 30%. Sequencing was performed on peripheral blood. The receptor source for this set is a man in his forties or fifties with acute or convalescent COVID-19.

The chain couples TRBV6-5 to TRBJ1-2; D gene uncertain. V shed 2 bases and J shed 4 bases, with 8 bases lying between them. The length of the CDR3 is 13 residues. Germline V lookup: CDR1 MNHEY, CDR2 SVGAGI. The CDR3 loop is CASSYGEGYGYTF. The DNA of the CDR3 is TGTGCCAGCAGTTACGGGGAGGGCTATGGCTACACCTTC.

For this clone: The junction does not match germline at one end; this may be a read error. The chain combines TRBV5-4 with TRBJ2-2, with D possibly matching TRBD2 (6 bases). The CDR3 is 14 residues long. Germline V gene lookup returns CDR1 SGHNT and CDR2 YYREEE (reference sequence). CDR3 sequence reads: CASSLFQGGGVLFF. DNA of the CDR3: TGTGCCAGCAGCTTGTTTCAGGGTGGAGGGGTGCTGTTTTTT.